A selection of T cell receptor beta chains follows, all from one sample in a study of OX40 agonist ivuxolimab in advanced cancers. The data were produced by immunoSEQ multiplex PCR, yet TCRdb's version contains in-frame clones alone and is incomplete. The sample has about 79,000 clones; 80% to 95% are singletons. The material sequenced was CD4+ or CD8+ T cells sorted from blood, taken in a trial of the OX40 agonist ivuxolimab. The receptors were sampled from an adult with an advanced solid tumor such as melanoma, head and neck, liver or kidney cancer. The CDR3 runs from the conserved cysteine through the conserved F or W. The D gene is left open where the match is weak.

V	J	D	CDR3	DNA
TRBV11-1	TRBJ2-3	TRBD2	CASSRRLAGESTDTQYF	TGTGCCAGCAGCCGTCGACTAGCGGGGGAAAGCACAGATACGCAGTATTTT
TRBV28	TRBJ1-4	.	CASSSYRATNEKLFF	TGTGCCAGCAGTTCATACAGGGCAACTAATGAAAAACTGTTTTTT
TRBV7-2	TRBJ2-6	.	CASSLMTDLWLANVLTF	TGTGCCAGCAGCTTAATGACAGACCTCTGGTTGGCCAACGTCCTGACTTTC
TRBV19	TRBJ2-7	TRBD1	CASSPRTGFSYEQYF	TGTGCCAGTAGTCCCCGGACAGGGTTCTCCTACGAGCAGTACTTC
TRBV10-1	TRBJ2-3	.	CASSENPEGTDTQYF	TGCGCCAGCAGTGAGAATCCGGAGGGCACAGATACGCAGTATTTT
TRBV6-1	TRBJ1-5	.	CASTPRGQINQPQHF	TGTGCCAGCACCCCTCGAGGTCAGATTAATCAGCCCCAGCATTTT
TRBV6-5	TRBJ1-5	.	CASSPRVGNQPQHF	TGTGCCAGCAGCCCCAGGGTTGGCAATCAGCCCCAGCATTTT
TRBV19	TRBJ1-1	TRBD1	CASSIYQGGTEAFF	TGTGCCAGTAGTATCTACCAGGGGGGCACTGAAGCTTTCTTT
TRBV2	TRBJ2-7	TRBD1	CASRRDRGPSYEQYF	TGTGCCAGCAGACGGGACAGGGGCCCTTCCTACGAGCAGTACTTC
TRBV5-1	TRBJ2-5	TRBD1	CASSPTGQGQETQYF	TGCGCCAGCAGCCCTACTGGACAGGGCCAAGAGACCCAGTACTTC
TRBV6-5	TRBJ1-1	.	CASRPQGGPEAFF	TGTGCCAGCAGACCCCAGGGAGGACCTGAAGCTTTCTTT